One sample yielded the 21 T cell receptor beta chains listed below, sequenced in a study of cytomegalovirus exposure and HLA in healthy donors. PCR used 60 Vbeta primers and 13 Jbeta primers. Assay used: immunoSEQ multiplex PCR; TCRdb lists only in-frame clones, some missing. The data hold approximately 100,000 clones, with roughly two thirds observed a single time. Sequenced: PBMCs. Receptor source: a female donor in good health and CMV-seronegative.

The chain recombines TRBV18 with TRBJ2-7; 11 bases are a match to TRBD1. Germline loops: CDR1 KGHSH, CDR2 LQKENI. V dropped 3 bases and J dropped 5; count of bases not matched to a gene: 9. The CDR3 sequence is 16 residues long. CDR3 in DNA: TGTGCCAGCTCACCTCCCCGGGACAGGGGGTTCAACGAGCAGTACTTC. Translated, it gives CASSPPRDRGFNEQYF.

The V gene is TRBV5-1, the J gene TRBJ2-3; TRBD2 might be the D (5 bases). V was trimmed by 0 bases and J by 3 bases, leaving 11 bases between them. The CDR3 runs to 15 residues. The germline V gene has CDR1 SGHRS and CDR2 YFSETQ. CDR3 sequence: CASSLAGIKTDTQYF. The DNA for the CDR3 is TGCGCCAGCAGCTTGGCCGGGATTAAGACAGATACGCAGTATTTT.

This clone appeared a few times. The V call is TRBV19, the J call TRBJ2-1; 10 positions match TRBD2. Germline values: CDR1 LNHDA, CDR2 SQIVND (reference sequence). Unmatched junction bases numbered 6, after V lost 4 bases and J lost 9 bases. CDR3 size: 14 residues. The CDR3 loop reads CASSSSGGFGEQFF. CDR3 nucleotide sequence: TGTGCCAGTAGTAGTAGCGGGGGGTTTGGTGAGCAGTTCTTC.

This clone was counted only a few times. V usage is TRBV28 and J usage is TRBJ2-5, with 10 bases lining up with TRBD2. The germline gives CDR1 MDHEN, CDR2 SYDVKM. CDR3 length: 16 amino acids. The V segment lost 6 bases and the J segment 7 bases; nucleotides outside the gene matches: 14. CDR3 amino acids: CASRTPQREGRVTQYF. CDR3 in DNA: TGTGCCAGCAGGACCCCACAGCGGGAGGGCCGTGTGACCCAGTACTTC.

V and J are TRBV7-9 and TRBJ1-1; 9 bases are shared with TRBD1. Germline loops: CDR1 SEHNR, CDR2 FQNEAQ (reference sequence). This CDR3 is 15 amino acids long. V lost 5 bases, J lost 8 bases, and 12 bases stayed unmatched. CDR3 DNA: TGTGCCAGCAGCCCCCGGGACAGGGTACTTCGAGAAGCTTTCTTT. Its translation is CASSPRDRVLREAFF.

This chain uses TRBV7-9 with TRBJ1-3; D is perhaps TRBD1 (6 bases). CDR1 is SEHNR and CDR2 is FQNEAQ in the germline V gene (reference sequence). V was clipped by 5 bases and J by 0 bases, with 14 bases between them. The CDR3 totals 16 residues. The CDR3 DNA follows: TGTGCCAGCAGCCCACTCAGGGGACCCTCTGGAAACACCATATATTTT. Its protein product is CASSPLRGPSGNTIYF. Full variable domain (missing parts from reference TRBV7-9 and TRBJ1-3): DTGVSQNPRHKITKRGQNVTFRCDPISEHNRLYWYRQTLGQGPEFLTYFQNEAQLEKSRLLSDRFSAERPKGSFSTLEIQRTEQGDSAMYLCASSPLRGPSGNTIYFGEGSWLTVV.

The V gene is TRBV5-1, the J gene TRBJ2-7; 9 bases are a match to TRBD2. CDR3 length equals 17 residues. In germline, CDR1 is SGHRS, CDR2 YFSETQ. V trimming: 2 bases; J trimming: 5 bases; junction bases outside the gene matches: 14. The chain's CDR3 is CASSFWSAGGPGDEQYF. The CDR3 nucleotides read TGCGCCAGCAGCTTTTGGTCGGCGGGAGGGCCTGGGGACGAGCAGTACTTC.

The genes are TRBV19 and TRBJ1-5; 8 bases align to TRBD1. Germline V gene lookup returns CDR1 LNHDA and CDR2 SQIVND (reference sequence). The V segment lost 10 bases and the J segment 11 bases; nucleotides outside the gene matches: 4. This CDR3 has 10 residues. The CDR3 spells CATSDRAQHF. The CDR3, as DNA: TGTGCCACCTCGGACAGGGCCCAGCATTTT.

V usage is TRBV4-2 and J usage is TRBJ2-5; TRBD2 agrees at 10 bases. With the DNA end fitting TRBJ2-7 better, the J assignment may be wrong. This CDR3 spans 17 amino acids. Looked up from germline, CDR1 is LGHNA and CDR2 is YNFKEQ. CDR3 region: CASSQEHTSGTAYEQYF. DNA for the CDR3: TGTGCCAGCAGCCAGGAACATACTAGCGGGACAGCCTACGAGCAGTACTTC.

The chain links TRBV28 to TRBJ1-2, with D maybe TRBD1 (6 bases). V was clipped by 6 bases and J by 8 bases, with 13 bases between them. This CDR3 contains 12 residues. Germline values: CDR1 MDHEN, CDR2 SYDVKM. CDR3 loop: CASRNRVWGYTF. CDR3 nucleotide sequence: TGTGCCAGCAGAAACAGGGTATGGGGCTACACCTTC.

The count of this clone is one. This rearrangement joins TRBV5-1 to TRBJ1-2; 8 bases match TRBD1. V was clipped by 6 bases and J by 2 bases; unmatched bases: 3. Germline V gene data show CDR1 as SGHRS and CDR2 as YFSETQ. CDR3 size: 13 residues. CDR3 nucleotides: TGCGCCAGCAAACAGGGGGAGAACTATGGCTACACCTTC. This translates into CASKQGENYGYTF.

The J gene is TRBJ2-7, the V gene TRBV2, with 8 bases that match TRBD2. Germline loops: CDR1 SNHLY, CDR2 FYNNEI. V gave up 6 bases and J gave up 6 bases; unmatched junction bases: 10. The CDR3 sequence is 14 residues long. The CDR3 DNA reads TGTGCCAGCAGCCAGACTAGCGATCGGGGCGAGCAGTACTTC. It is translated as CASSQTSDRGEQYF.

The chain uses TRBV5-8 and TRBJ2-1; 8 nucleotides line up with TRBD2. Germline assignment: CDR1 SGHTS and CDR2 YDEGEE. Losses at the gene ends were 4 bases for V and 6 bases for J; bases not matched to a gene: 9. The CDR3 has 15 amino acids. DNA of the CDR3: TGTGCCAGCAGCCCCGGACTAGCAAGGTCCAATGAGCAGTTCTTC. It encodes CASSPGLARSNEQFF.

The chain uses TRBV5-1 and TRBJ2-3, with D perhaps TRBD2 (6 bases). V shed 3 bases and J shed 0 bases, with 17 bases lying between them. Germline CDR1 and CDR2: SGHRS and YFSETQ. The CDR3 is 17 amino acids. CDR3 amino acids: CASSSPWGLLSTDTQYF. In DNA, the CDR3 is TGCGCCAGCAGCTCCCCATGGGGACTTCTTAGCACAGATACGCAGTATTTT.

This clone was seen just once. The rearrangement joins TRBV7-2 to TRBJ2-5, with TRBD2 matching over 9 bases. V lost 1 base to trimming and J lost 5 bases; unmatched junction nucleotides: 14. Germline lookup yields CDR1 SGHTA and CDR2 FQGNSA. This CDR3 has 18 residues. CDR3 DNA: TGTGCCAGCAGCTTAGGCGAGATTAGCGGGGGTTCCCGGGAGACCCAGTACTTC. Its translation: CASSLGEISGGSRETQYF.

This clone occurred once. The chain links TRBV6-1 to TRBJ2-5, with 8 bases fitting TRBD2. V lost 1 base and J lost 1; bases outside the gene matches: 2. Germline values: CDR1 MNHNS, CDR2 SASEGT. The CDR3 sequence is 15 residues long. The CDR3 sequence is CASSEGTSTQETQYF. The DNA for the CDR3 is TGTGCCAGCAGTGAAGGGACTAGCACCCAAGAGACCCAGTACTTC.

V gene TRBV7-6 combines with J gene TRBJ2-5; D remains ambiguous. The CDR3 has 13 residues. Germline CDR1 is SGHVS and CDR2 is FNYEAQ. V lost 1 base to trimming and J lost 5 bases, with 8 bases between them. The CDR3 is CASSLVRSETQYF. Written as DNA, the CDR3 is TGTGCCAGCAGCTTAGTTCGGAGCGAGACCCAGTACTTC.

This rearrangement joins TRBV14 to TRBJ1-1; TRBD1 matches at 9 bases. The germline V gene encodes CDR1 SGHDN and CDR2 FVKESK. This CDR3 is 15 amino acids long. V was clipped by 0 bases and J by 5 bases; unmatched bases: 4. The CDR3: CASSQDWGTGTEAFF. The CDR3 bases are TGTGCCAGCAGCCAAGATTGGGGGACAGGGACTGAAGCTTTCTTT.

The chain employs TRBV19 and TRBJ2-7; 8 positions agree with TRBD1. This CDR3 contains 15 residues. J gave up 2 bases and V 1 base, and 4 bases lay outside the gene matches. Germline V gene lookup returns CDR1 LNHDA and CDR2 SQIVND (reference sequence). DNA for the CDR3: TGTGCCAGTAGTATAGGAGGACAGGGAACCTACGAGCAGTACTTC. Translated, it gives CASSIGGQGTYEQYF.

The chain joins TRBV7-2 to TRBJ1-3; D possibly corresponds to TRBD1 (6 bases). The CDR3 is 15 amino acids. The V gene lost 1 base and the J gene lost 0 bases, with 7 bases spanning the gap. The germline V gene has CDR1 SGHTA and CDR2 FQGNSA. The CDR3 DNA reads as TGTGCCAGCAGCTTAGACAGGGTCTCTGGAAACACCATATATTTT. Protein: CASSLDRVSGNTIYF.

The rearrangement links TRBV6-6 to TRBJ2-7, with 8 bases that match TRBD1. The CDR3 covers 15 residues. Germline V gene data show CDR1 as MNHNY and CDR2 as SVGAGI (reference sequence). V lost 6 bases and J lost 1; bases outside the gene matches: 8. This CDR3 reads CASRPGQGSSYEQYF. The CDR3 bases are TGTGCCAGCAGGCCTGGACAGGGCTCGTCCTACGAGCAGTACTTC.